This paragraph covers one T cell receptor (beta chain) sequence. V gave up 0 bases and J gave up 14 bases, with 10 bases separating them. Germline CDR1 DFQATT, CDR2 SNEGSKA (reference sequence). This CDR3 region has 11 residues. This entry belongs to a study of tumor T cells in aggressive B-cell lymphoma. Sequencing was performed with immunoSEQ multiplex PCR; in TCRdb, only in-frame clones are kept and a portion is missing. In the table there are some 420 clones, around 94% of which are singletons. This sequence was found in an adult with diffuse large B cell lymphoma. The chain links TRBV20-1 to TRBJ1-4, with D unresolved. The sequencing sample was made of tumor tissue. DNA of the CDR3: TGCAGTGCTAGAGATGGCGGGAGGCTGTTTTTT. Protein product: CSARDGGRLFF.